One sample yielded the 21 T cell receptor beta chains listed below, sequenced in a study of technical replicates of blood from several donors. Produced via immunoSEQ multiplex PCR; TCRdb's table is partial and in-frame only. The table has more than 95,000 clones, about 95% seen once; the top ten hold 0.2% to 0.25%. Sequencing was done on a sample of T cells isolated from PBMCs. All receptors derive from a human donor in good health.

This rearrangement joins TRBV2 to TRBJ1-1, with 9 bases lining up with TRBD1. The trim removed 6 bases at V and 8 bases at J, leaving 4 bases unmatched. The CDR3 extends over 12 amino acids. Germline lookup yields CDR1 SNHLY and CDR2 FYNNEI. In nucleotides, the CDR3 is TGTGCCAGCAGGGAGGGACAGGGAGAAGCTTTCTTT. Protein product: CASREGQGEAFF.

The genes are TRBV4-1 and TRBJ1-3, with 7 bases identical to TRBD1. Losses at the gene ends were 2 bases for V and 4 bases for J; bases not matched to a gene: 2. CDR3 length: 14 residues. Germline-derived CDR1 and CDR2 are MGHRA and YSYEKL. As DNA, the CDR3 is TGCGCCAGCAGCCAATTGGGACAGGGAAACACCATATATTTT. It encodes CASSQLGQGNTIYF.

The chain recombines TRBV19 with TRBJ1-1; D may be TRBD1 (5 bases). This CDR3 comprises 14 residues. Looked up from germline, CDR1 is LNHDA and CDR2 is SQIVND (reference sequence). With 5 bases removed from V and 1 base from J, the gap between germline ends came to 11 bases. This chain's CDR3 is CASSATGANTEAFF. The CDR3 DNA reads TGTGCCAGTAGTGCAACAGGTGCGAACACTGAAGCTTTCTTT.

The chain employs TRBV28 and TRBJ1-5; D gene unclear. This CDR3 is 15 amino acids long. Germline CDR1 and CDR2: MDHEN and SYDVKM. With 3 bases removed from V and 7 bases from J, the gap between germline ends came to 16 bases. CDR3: CASSFAQVLSQPQHF. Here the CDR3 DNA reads TGTGCCAGCAGTTTCGCGCAGGTCCTCTCCCAGCCCCAGCATTTT.

Here the CDR3 reads CATRGPGQETQYF. Written as DNA, the CDR3 is TGTGCCACCAGAGGGCCAGGGCAAGAGACCCAGTACTTC. The chain employs TRBV2 and TRBJ2-5; the D call may be TRBD1 or TRBD2 (5 bases each). V shed 10 bases and J shed 2 bases, with 14 bases lying between them. The CDR3 consists of 13 residues. Germline CDR1 SNHLY, CDR2 FYNNEI.

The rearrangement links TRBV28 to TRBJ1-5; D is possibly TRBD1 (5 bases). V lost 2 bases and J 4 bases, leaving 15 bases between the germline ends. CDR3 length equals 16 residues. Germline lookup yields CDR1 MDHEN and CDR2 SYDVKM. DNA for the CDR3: TGTGCCAGCAGTTTAAGAGGGGAGGGCTTAAATCAGCCCCAGCATTTT. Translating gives CASSLRGEGLNQPQHF.

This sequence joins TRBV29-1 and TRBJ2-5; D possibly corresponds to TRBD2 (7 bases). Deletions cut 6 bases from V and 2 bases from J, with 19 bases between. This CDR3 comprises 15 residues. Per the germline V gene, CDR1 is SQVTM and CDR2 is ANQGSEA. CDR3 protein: CSVIPQGGGQETQYF. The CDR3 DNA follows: TGCAGCGTAATTCCCCAGGGAGGGGGTCAAGAGACCCAGTACTTC.

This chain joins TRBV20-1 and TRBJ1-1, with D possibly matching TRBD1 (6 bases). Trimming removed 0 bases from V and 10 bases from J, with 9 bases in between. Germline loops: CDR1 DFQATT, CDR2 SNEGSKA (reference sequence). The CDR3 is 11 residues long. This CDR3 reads CSARDRGAAFF. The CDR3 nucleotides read TGCAGTGCTAGAGATCGGGGGGCAGCTTTCTTT.

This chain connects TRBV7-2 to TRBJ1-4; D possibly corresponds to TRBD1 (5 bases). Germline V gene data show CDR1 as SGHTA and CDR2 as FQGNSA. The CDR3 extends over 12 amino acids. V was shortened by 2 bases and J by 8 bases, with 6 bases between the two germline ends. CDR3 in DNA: TGTGCCAGCAGCTTACAGGGCGAAAAACTGTTTTTT. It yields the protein CASSLQGEKLFF.

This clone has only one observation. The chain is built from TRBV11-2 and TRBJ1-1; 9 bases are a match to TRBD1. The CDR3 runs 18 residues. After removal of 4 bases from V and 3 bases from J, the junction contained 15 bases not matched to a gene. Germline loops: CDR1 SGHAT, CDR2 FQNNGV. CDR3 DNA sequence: TGTGCCAGCAGCTCGACCCCCGGGACAGGGATTTGGGACACTGAAGCTTTCTTT. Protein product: CASSSTPGTGIWDTEAFF.

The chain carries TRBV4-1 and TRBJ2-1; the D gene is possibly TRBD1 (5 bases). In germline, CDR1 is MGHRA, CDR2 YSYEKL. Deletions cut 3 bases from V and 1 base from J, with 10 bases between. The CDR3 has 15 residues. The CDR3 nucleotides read TGCGCCAGCAGCCAGTTACAGGTATCCTACAATGAGCAGTTCTTC. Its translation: CASSQLQVSYNEQFF.

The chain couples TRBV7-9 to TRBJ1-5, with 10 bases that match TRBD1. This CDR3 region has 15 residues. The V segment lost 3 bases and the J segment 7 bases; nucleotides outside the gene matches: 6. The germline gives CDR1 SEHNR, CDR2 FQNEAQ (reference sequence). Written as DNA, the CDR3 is TGTGCCAGCAGCTTGGGACAGGGGAGTGGGCAGCCCCAGCATTTT. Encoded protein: CASSLGQGSGQPQHF.

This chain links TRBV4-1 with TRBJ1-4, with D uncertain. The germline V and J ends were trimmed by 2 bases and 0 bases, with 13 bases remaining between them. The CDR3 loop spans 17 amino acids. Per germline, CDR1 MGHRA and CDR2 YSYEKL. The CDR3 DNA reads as TGCGCCAGCAGCCAACCAAGACTGACTGCAACTAATGAAAAACTGTTTTTT. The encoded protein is CASSQPRLTATNEKLFF.

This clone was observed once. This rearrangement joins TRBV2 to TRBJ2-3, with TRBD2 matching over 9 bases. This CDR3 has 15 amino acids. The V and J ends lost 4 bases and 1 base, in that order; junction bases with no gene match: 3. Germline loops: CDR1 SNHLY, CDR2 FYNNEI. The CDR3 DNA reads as TGTGCCAGCAGTGGACAGCGGGGGGGCACAGATACGCAGTATTTT. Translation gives CASSGQRGGTDTQYF.

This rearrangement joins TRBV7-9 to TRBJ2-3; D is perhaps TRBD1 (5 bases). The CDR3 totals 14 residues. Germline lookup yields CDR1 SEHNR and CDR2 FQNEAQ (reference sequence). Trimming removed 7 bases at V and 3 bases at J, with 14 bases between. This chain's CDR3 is CASTPQGYTDTQYF. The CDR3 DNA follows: TGTGCCAGCACCCCTCAGGGTTATACAGATACGCAGTATTTT.

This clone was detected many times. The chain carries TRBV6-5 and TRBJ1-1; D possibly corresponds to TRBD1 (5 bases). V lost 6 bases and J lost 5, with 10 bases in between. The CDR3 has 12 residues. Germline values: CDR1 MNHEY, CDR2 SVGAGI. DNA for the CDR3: TGTGCCAGCAGCAGGGAAGGTACTGAAGCTTTCTTT. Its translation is CASSREGTEAFF.

The CDR3 coding sequence is TGCGCCAGCAGTGACAAAATGGGACTCCAACCGGCGGAGCCCCAGCATTTT. Encoded protein: CASSDKMGLQPAEPQHF. The chain couples TRBV10-2 to TRBJ1-5; the D gene is possibly TRBD1 (5 bases). Trimming took off 3 bases at V and 8 bases at J, with 23 bases between the two ends. Looked up from germline, CDR1 is WSHSY and CDR2 is SAAADI. CDR3 length: 17 amino acids.

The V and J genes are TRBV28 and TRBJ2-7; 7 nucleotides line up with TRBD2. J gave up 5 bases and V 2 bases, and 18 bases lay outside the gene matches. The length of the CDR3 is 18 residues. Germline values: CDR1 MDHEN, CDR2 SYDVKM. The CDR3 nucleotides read TGTGCCAGCAGTTTAATAGCTCCTGGGGCGGGGGTGGCGAACGAGCAGTACTTC. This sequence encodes CASSLIAPGAGVANEQYF.

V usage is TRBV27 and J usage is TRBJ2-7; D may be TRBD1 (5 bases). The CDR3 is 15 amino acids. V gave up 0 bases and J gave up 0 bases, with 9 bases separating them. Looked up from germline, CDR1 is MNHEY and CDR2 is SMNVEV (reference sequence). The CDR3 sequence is CASSLSNRNSYEQYF. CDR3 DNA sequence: TGTGCCAGCAGTTTATCGAACAGGAACTCCTACGAGCAGTACTTC.

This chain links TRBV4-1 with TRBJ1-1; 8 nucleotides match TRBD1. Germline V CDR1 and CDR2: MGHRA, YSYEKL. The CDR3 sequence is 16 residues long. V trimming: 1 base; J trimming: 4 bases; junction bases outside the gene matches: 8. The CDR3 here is CASSQVQGARGTEAFF. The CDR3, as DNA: TGCGCCAGCAGCCAAGTTCAGGGGGCGAGGGGCACTGAAGCTTTCTTT.

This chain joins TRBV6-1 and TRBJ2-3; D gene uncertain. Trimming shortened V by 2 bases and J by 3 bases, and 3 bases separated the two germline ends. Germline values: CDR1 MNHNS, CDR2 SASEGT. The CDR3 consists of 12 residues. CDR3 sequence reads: CASSELTDTQYF. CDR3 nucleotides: TGTGCCAGCAGTGAACTAACAGATACGCAGTATTTT.